This T cell receptor (beta chain) was found in a study of cytomegalovirus exposure and HLA in healthy donors. Study-level findings and limits: Rare sequences made up most TCRs, while some public TCRs were found in many donors.

PCR amplification relied on 60 Vbeta primers (plus 13 Jbeta primers). TCRdb keeps only in-frame clones here, not all; method: immunoSEQ multiplex PCR. The data show about 91,000 clones, less than 70% seen once. The J segment lost 2 bases and the V segment lost 7 bases, leaving 6 bases of the junction unmatched. Germline V CDR1 and CDR2: SGHTA, FQGNSA. The CDR3 loop spans 14 amino acids. With respect to this clone: Its antigen remains unknown.

Sequenced sample: PBMCs. The chain couples TRBV7-2 to TRBJ2-3, with 7 bases matching TRBD2. The clonotype comes from a female donor in good health and CMV-seronegative. CDR3 sequence reads: CASTSGLLTDTQYF. Written as DNA, the CDR3 is TGTGCCAGCACCTCGGGACTACTCACAGATACGCAGTATTTT.